Described below is a single T cell receptor (beta chain) sequence and its context. What it binds is unknown. This record belongs to a study of beta chain features in type 1 diabetes. CDR1 is LNHDA and CDR2 is SQIVND in the germline V gene (reference sequence). This CDR3 has 13 residues. V was shortened by 2 bases and J by 6 bases, with 11 bases between the two germline ends. Of the isolated RNA, all was reverse transcribed, and so the sequenced material was expressed TCRB transcripts. An average roughly 3.5 million reads came from naive, central memory and regulatory T cell samples. Generated by immunoSEQ multiplex PCR, the TCRdb table keeps only in-frame clones and is missing some. The table lists 100,000 to 150,000 clones, roughly a sixth of them singletons, with around 2.6% in the top ten. One heparinised blood draw averaging approximately 120 mL was given by each donor. General study results and limits: cDNA-based reads could over-represent cells with high TCR expression. Across all four CD4+ subsets, people with type 1 diabetes showed modestly shorter TCRB CDR3s.

J is TRBJ2-7 and V is TRBV19, with TRBD2 as a possible D gene (6 bases). This TCR came from a man younger than 30 with type 1 diabetes. The sample comprised central memory CD4+ T cells from blood. CDR3 bases: TGTGCCAGTAGTATACCGGGAGTAGGCGAGCAGTACTTC. Amino acid sequence: CASSIPGVGEQYF. Complete variable domain (other parts from reference TRBV19 and TRBJ2-7): DGGITQSPKYLFRKEGQNVTLSCEQNLNHDAMYWYRQDPGQGLRLIYYSQIVNDFQKGDIAEGYSVSREKKESFPLTVTSAQKNPTAFYLCASSIPGVGEQYFGPGTRLTVT.